The present TCR beta chain was sequenced within a study of CD8+ T cells in alopecia areata (dated by TCRdb to between 2018 and 2020). Turning to the overall study: Treated patients were enrolled in an open-label pilot trial of oral tofacitinib, 5 to 10 mg twice daily, for moderate-to-severe alopecia areata. RNA came from the PAXgene miRNA kit for fixed scalp, the miRNeasy kit for PBMCs, and the RNeasy kit for mouse skin. Human TCRbeta sequencing covered scalp tissue and sorted CD4+ and CD8+ peripheral blood T cells from patchy and totalis/universalis alopecia areata patients and healthy controls. Patients on tofacitinib were biopsied at baseline and after 4 and 24 weeks of treatment, and several of the patients also had a later scalp biopsy. TCRbeta CDR3 regions were amplified by immunoSEQ multiplex PCR with 35 Vbeta forward and 13 Jbeta reverse primers. In both human patients and the C3H/HeJ mouse model, the study applied high-throughput TCRbeta sequencing to look at T cell clonal expansion in alopecia areata. Tofacitinib was given for 6 to 18 months, followed by 6 months of follow-up off drug to assess delayed response and recurrence. Scalp clonality was compared among normal scalp (n=4), patchy alopecia areata scalp (n=8), and alopecia totalis/universalis scalp (n=8).

Read against the paper, the sample's time point label means: baseline before oral tofacitinib. Lesional scalp punch biopsies and peripheral blood were collected from alopecia areata patients. PBMCs were isolated by density centrifugation and stained for CD3, CD4 and CD8, after which CD4+ and CD8+ T cells were sorted on a FACSAria. The library was produced with the immunoSEQ multiplex PCR assay. RNA was extracted from all samples and reverse transcribed into cDNA as template for TCR sequencing. First-strand cDNA was synthesized with SuperScript III using a 2:1 mix of oligo-dT and random hexamers. A synthetic immune receptor repertoire was used to assess amplification bias, and residual bias was removed computationally. Under the source paper's analysis protocol: After raw reads were preprocessed to remove errors, the CDR3 was defined following IMGT conventions as running from the conserved cysteine to phenylalanine. Clonality was computed by normalizing Shannon entropy by log2 of the number of productive unique TCRs and subtracting the result from 1. Whether scalp clones were CD4 or CD8 was inferred by matching scalp TCRbeta sequences against CD4 and CD8 repertoires sorted from blood. The table comes from immuneACCESS by way of TCRdb, which keeps in-frame sequences with V and J called. Part of the clones is missing from these tables; in studies checked, under half for an unresolved V gene and the rest for unknown reasons. V and J calls and clone size are as listed in that table; D and trimming were resolved from the DNA. This sample holds 130,000 to 150,000 clones; roughly half were observed only once. 0.85% to 1% of the sample rests with the top ten.

Study-level results and caveats: Compared with normal scalp, lesional scalp, particularly in alopecia totalis/universalis, had higher clonality and more expanded CD8+ clones, which suggests antigenic drive. Compared with mice, TCR sequences shared between patients were less clear, possibly partly because of HLA diversity across the patient population. Unlike mouse skin, which is dominated by gammadelta T cells, normal human skin has resident alphabeta T cells that are also sequenced, and this complicates analysis of the scalp TCR repertoire.

V was cut back by 4 bases and J by 4 bases, leaving a gap of 8 bases between them. The germline V gene provides CDR1 MRHNA and CDR2 SNTAGT. The CDR3 holds 14 amino acids from the cysteine to the phenylalanine. CDR3 DNA only is kept here, 42 bases in frame from base 1. This clone has at least ten counts. Its antigen remains unidentified. Per-base quality was not reported, and no clone a single base away is much larger than it. This material consisted of CD4+ T cells sorted from blood, taken at week 0. The TCR originated in a human donor with alopecia areata. This chain is built from TRBV6-4 and TRBJ2-6; TRBD1 could be the D gene, as 6 bases match. The CDR3 loop reads CASSVGAGANVLTF. Here is the DNA: TGTGCCAGCAGTGTGGGGGCCGGGGCCAACGTCCTGACTTTC.